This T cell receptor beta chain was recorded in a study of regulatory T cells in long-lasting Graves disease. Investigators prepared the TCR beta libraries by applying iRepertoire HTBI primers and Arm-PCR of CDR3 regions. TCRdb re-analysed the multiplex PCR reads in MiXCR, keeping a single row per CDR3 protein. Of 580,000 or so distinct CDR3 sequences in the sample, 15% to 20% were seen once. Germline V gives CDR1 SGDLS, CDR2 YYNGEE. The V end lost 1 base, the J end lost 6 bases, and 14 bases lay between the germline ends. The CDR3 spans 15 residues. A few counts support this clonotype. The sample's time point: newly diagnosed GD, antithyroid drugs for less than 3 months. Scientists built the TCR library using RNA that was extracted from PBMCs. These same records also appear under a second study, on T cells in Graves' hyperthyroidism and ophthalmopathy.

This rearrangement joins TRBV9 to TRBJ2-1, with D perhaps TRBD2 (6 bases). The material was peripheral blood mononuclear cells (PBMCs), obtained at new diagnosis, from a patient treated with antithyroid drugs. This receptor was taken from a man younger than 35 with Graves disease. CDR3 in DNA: TGTGCCAGCAGCGTAATAATTAGCGGTATCAATGAGCAGTTCTTC. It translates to CASSVIISGINEQFF.